The clone carrying this T cell receptor (beta chain) was seen more than once but under ten times. Its specificity is not known. Assay: immunoSEQ multiplex PCR; the TCRdb copy retains only in-frame clones and omits some. This table has about 130,000 clones, approximately 86% appearing once. The sample belongs to a study of identifying expanded T cells in peripheral blood. Trimming took 6 bases from V and 4 from J, leaving 7 bases between them. This CDR3 has 12 residues. The germline V gene encodes CDR1 LNHDA and CDR2 SQIVND (reference sequence). During the collection period, no donor immune events like infections were recorded. Whole-study findings and limits: About 1.2 clones differed between technical replicates, versus 16.4 and 19 over time. Two-week clone count variance significantly increased as total template count grew.

The sequencing input was blood. The clonotype comes from a person aged 18 to 69 in good health. This chain uses TRBV19 with TRBJ1-5; D is undetermined. The DNA for the CDR3 is TGTGCCAGTAGATGGGGAAATCAGCCCCAGCATTTT. Its translation: CASRWGNQPQHF.